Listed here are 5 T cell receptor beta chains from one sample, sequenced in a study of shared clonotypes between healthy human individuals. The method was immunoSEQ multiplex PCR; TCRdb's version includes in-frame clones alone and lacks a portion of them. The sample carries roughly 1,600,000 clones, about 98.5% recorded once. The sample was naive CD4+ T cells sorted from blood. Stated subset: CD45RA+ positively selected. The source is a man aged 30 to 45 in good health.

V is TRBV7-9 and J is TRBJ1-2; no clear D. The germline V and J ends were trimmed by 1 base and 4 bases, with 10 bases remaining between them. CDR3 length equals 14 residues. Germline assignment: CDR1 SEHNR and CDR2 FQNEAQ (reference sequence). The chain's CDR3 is CASSLDRPTYGYTF. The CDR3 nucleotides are TGTGCCAGCAGCTTAGATCGGCCCACCTATGGCTACACCTTC.

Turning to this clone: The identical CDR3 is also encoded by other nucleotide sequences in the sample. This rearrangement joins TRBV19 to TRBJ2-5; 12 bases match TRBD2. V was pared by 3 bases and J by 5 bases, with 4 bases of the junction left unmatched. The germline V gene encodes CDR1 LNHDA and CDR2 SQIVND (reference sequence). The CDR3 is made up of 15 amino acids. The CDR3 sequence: CASSILAGGPETQYF. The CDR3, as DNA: TGTGCCAGTAGTATTCTAGCGGGAGGGCCGGAGACCCAGTACTTC.

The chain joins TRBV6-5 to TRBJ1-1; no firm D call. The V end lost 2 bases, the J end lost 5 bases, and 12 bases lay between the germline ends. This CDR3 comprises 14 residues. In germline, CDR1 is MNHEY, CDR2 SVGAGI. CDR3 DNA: TGTGCCAGCAGTTACGACGGTGGAAGAACTGAAGCTTTCTTT. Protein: CASSYDGGRTEAFF.

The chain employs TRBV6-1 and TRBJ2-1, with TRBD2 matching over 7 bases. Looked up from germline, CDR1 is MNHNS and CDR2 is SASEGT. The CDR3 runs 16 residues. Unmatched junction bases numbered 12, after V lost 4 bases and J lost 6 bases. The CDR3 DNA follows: TGTGCCAGCAGTGTAATAGCGGGTCCCTCGGGCAATGAGCAGTTCTTC. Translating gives CASSVIAGPSGNEQFF.

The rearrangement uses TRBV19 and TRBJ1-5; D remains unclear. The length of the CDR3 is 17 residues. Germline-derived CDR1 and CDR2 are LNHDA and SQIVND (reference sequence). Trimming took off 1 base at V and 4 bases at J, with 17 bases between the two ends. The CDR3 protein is CASSIAAARRLNQPQHF. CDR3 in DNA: TGTGCCAGTAGTATAGCGGCCGCCCGACGGCTTAATCAGCCCCAGCATTTT.